This T cell receptor (beta chain) was sequenced in a study of blood T cell repertoires in COVID-19. Study information: The samples span acute and convalescent COVID-19 from the United States, Italy and Spain. PBMCs, B-cell-depleted T cells, or T cells were the source of the cDNA or gDNA that made up the material.

Only in-frame clones appear in the TCRdb table, and some are missing; sequencing was by immunoSEQ multiplex PCR. This table holds roughly 80,000 clones, roughly 91% found once. This receptor was obtained from a woman aged 45-59 years in a cohort sampled during active COVID-19. The sample was peripheral blood.

The CDR3 DNA follows: TGTGCCAGCAGTCGGACGGGACTAGCGGGTGAGCAGTTCTTC. Protein product: CASSRTGLAGEQFF. The J gene is TRBJ2-1, the V gene TRBV28; 12 bases are shared with TRBD2. The CDR3 consists of 14 residues. Trimming took 5 bases from V and 9 from J; bases not matched to a gene: 5. The germline V gene has CDR1 MDHEN and CDR2 SYDVKM.